The clone carrying this T cell receptor (beta chain) was detected many times. The antigen remains unidentified. The sample originates from a study of PD-1 blockade in classical Hodgkin lymphoma. Study results and caveats: Nothing has yet pinned down what causes the repertoire differences, possibly disease activity or prior therapy. Diversity similar to that of newly diagnosed patients was seen at baseline in complete responders. Exclusion applied to patients who initiated nivolumab less than 1 year following ASCT. TCR diversity at baseline was reported to be reduced in newly diagnosed patients relative to healthy donors.

Here immunoSEQ multiplex PCR was the method, and the copy in TCRdb shows in-frame clones only, minus some. The sample lists tens of thousands of clones; approximately 82% were seen once. Each patient's relapse followed autologous stem cell transplantation, and brentuximab vedotin exposure varied. With V trimmed by 0 bases and J by 2 bases, 2 bases remained unmatched. The CDR3 totals 15 residues. Germline V gives CDR1 SGDLS, CDR2 YYNGEE. The chain carries TRBV9 and TRBJ2-7; 10 nucleotides line up with TRBD2. This sequence was found in a human donor with classical Hodgkin lymphoma. The sequences come from peripheral blood mononuclear cells (PBMCs), collected before the second cycle of nivolumab. CDR3 amino acids: CASSVGTSGPYEQYF. In DNA, the CDR3 is TGTGCCAGCAGCGTAGGGACTAGCGGTCCCTACGAGCAGTACTTC.